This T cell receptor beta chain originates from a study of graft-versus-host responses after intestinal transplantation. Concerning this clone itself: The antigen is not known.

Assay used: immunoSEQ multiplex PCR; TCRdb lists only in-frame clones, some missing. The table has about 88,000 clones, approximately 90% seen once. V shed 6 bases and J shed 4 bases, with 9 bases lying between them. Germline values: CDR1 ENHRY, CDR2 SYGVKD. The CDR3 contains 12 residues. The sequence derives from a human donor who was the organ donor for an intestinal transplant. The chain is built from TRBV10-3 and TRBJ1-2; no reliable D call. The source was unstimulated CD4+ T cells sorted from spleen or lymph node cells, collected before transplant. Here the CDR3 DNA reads TGTGCCATCAGAGCCCAATTCTATGGCTACACCTTC. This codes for CAIRAQFYGYTF.